This is a list of T cell receptor beta chains from one sample in a study of patients and donors after allogeneic stem cell transplantation. TCRdb processed the RT-PCR reads anew with MiXCR; each CDR3 protein has one entry. The sample includes 70,000 to 100,000 distinct CDR3 sequences, approximately 5.2% seen only once; the top ten take about 3%. Sequencing was performed on blood, either unsorted or a sorted T cell fraction (not recorded which). The receptors originated from a human donor who was either an allogeneic HSCT recipient or a stem cell or donor lymphocyte infusion donor (not recorded which). It is not recorded whose cells these are; they may come from a transplant donor. Each CDR3 is given with its conserved first and last residue. A D gene is named only where the DNA matches it firmly. Clone sizes are given selectively: once, few, many, or a class where the clone is expanded.

clone_size	j_call	cdr3_length	d_call	v_call	cdr3_aa	cdr3_nt
many	TRBJ2-3	15	TRBD2	TRBV2	CASSRSGGSTDTQYF	TGTGCCAGCAGTCGGAGCGGGGGAAGCACAGATACGCAGTATTTT
many	TRBJ2-1	14	.	TRBV9	CASSPGTNYNEQFF	TGTGCCAGCAGCCCCGGGACAAACTACAATGAGCAGTTCTTC
.	TRBJ1-1	14	TRBD1	TRBV5-1	CASSLAEGAGGAFF	TGCGCCAGCAGCTTGGCCGAGGGGGCAGGGGGAGCTTTCTTT
many	TRBJ2-7	16	TRBD1	TRBV23-1	CASSQPGDRGGREQYF	TGCGCCAGCAGTCAACCAGGGGACAGGGGGGGTAGAGAGCAGTACTTC
many	TRBJ1-1	14	TRBD1	TRBV29-1	CSVVTTGELTEAFF	TGCAGCGTCGTAACGACAGGGGAGCTCACTGAAGCTTTCTTT
few	TRBJ1-2	14	.	TRBV5-6	CASNVRGGNYGYTF	TGTGCCAGCAACGTACGGGGGGGTAACTATGGCTACACCTTC
many	TRBJ1-5	13	TRBD1	TRBV7-9	CAGQGGSNQPQHF	TGTGCCGGACAGGGGGGTAGCAATCAGCCCCAGCATTTT
few	TRBJ2-7	16	TRBD1	TRBV5-4	CASSSTGGARSYEQYF	TGTGCCAGCAGCTCCACAGGGGGCGCGCGGTCCTACGAGCAGTACTTC
many	TRBJ1-1	12	.	TRBV20-1	CSASWGRDEAFF	TGCAGTGCTAGTTGGGGGAGAGATGAAGCTTTCTTT
many	TRBJ1-3	16	.	TRBV2	CASSRDRTSSGNTIYF	TGTGCCAGCAGCCGCGACAGGACGAGCTCTGGAAACACCATATATTTT
many	TRBJ2-6	14	TRBD1	TRBV7-9	CASSRTGGANVLTF	TGTGCCAGCAGCCGGACAGGAGGGGCCAACGTCCTGACTTTC
many	TRBJ1-2	13	.	TRBV12-3/TRBV12-4	CASSLALGRGYTF	TGTGCCAGCAGTTTAGCCCTCGGACGGGGCTACACCTTC
few	TRBJ1-5	13	.	TRBV15	CATSKDSDQPQHF	TGTGCCACCAGCAAGGACAGCGATCAGCCCCAGCATTTT
many	TRBJ2-5	14	.	TRBV12-3/TRBV12-4	CASSYRGGGETQYF	TGTGCCAGCAGTTACCGAGGGGGGGGGGAGACCCAGTACTTC
many	TRBJ1-2	11	.	TRBV20-1	CSASSFYGYTF	TGCAGTGCTAGTAGTTTCTATGGCTACACCTTC
few	TRBJ1-2	15	.	TRBV11-2	CASSLGPRVSYGYTF	TGTGCCAGCAGCTTGGGCCCTAGGGTCTCCTATGGCTACACCTTC
few	TRBJ1-5	15	.	TRBV5-6	CASSFGGQVVQPQHF	TGTGCCAGCAGCTTTGGGGGGCAAGTCGTTCAGCCCCAGCATTTT
many	TRBJ1-2	14	TRBD1	TRBV3-1	CASSQLTGDYGYTF	TGTGCCAGCAGCCAGCTAACAGGGGACTATGGCTACACCTTC
medium-sized	TRBJ2-7	16	.	TRBV7-8	CASSLSLGGRLYEQYF	TGTGCCAGCAGCTTAAGTTTGGGAGGTCGCCTCTACGAGCAGTACTTC
many	TRBJ2-3	18	TRBD2	TRBV6-4	CASSDCSGGAVETDTQYF	TGTGCCAGCAGTGACTGCAGCGGGGGGGCCGTTGAGACAGATACGCAGTATTTT
many	TRBJ2-5	15	TRBD2	TRBV7-9	CASSLWTSGKETQYF	TGTGCCAGCAGCCTCTGGACTAGCGGGAAAGAGACCCAGTACTTC
many	TRBJ2-5	14	TRBD2	TRBV20-1	CSARARGGTETQYF	TGCAGTGCTAGAGCCCGGGGGGGCACAGAGACCCAGTACTTC
many	TRBJ2-3	18	TRBD2	TRBV6-1	CASRPGTSGSKGTDTQYF	TGTGCCAGCAGACCCGGGACTAGCGGGAGCAAGGGCACAGATACGCAGTATTTT
many	TRBJ2-3	16	TRBD2	TRBV9	CASSVESGVTTDTQYF	TGTGCCAGCAGCGTAGAGAGCGGGGTAACCACAGATACGCAGTATTTT
many	TRBJ2-1	16	.	TRBV11-2	CASSFQGMKGLDEQFF	TGTGCCAGCAGCTTCCAGGGTATGAAGGGTTTGGATGAGCAGTTCTTC
many	TRBJ1-2	13	TRBD1	TRBV5-1	CASSLGTGVGYTF	TGCGCCAGCAGCCTAGGGACAGGGGTCGGCTACACCTTC
many	TRBJ2-1	13	.	TRBV12-3/TRBV12-4	CASSSERWNEQFF	TGTGCCAGCAGTTCCGAGCGGTGGAATGAGCAGTTCTTC
.	TRBJ2-2	14	.	TRBV9	CASSVDPNTGELFF	TGTGCCAGCAGCGTAGATCCCAACACCGGGGAGCTGTTTTTT
many	TRBJ1-2	15	TRBD1	TRBV20-1	CSATDRGSQSYGYTF	TGCAGTGCCACTGACAGGGGCTCTCAATCTTATGGCTACACCTTC
many	TRBJ1-5	12	.	TRBV28	CASSSRNQPQHF	TGTGCCAGCAGTTCACGCAATCAGCCCCAGCATTTT
many	TRBJ1-5	16	.	TRBV4-1	CASSQDRPYSNQPQHF	TGCGCCAGCAGCCAAGACAGGCCGTATAGCAATCAGCCCCAGCATTTT
.	TRBJ2-2	16	TRBD2	TRBV7-9	CASTQGGGGDTGELFF	TGTGCCAGCACCCAAGGAGGCGGGGGGGACACCGGGGAGCTGTTTTTT
few	TRBJ2-1	12	.	TRBV24-1	CATSDHRVGWFF	TGTGCCACCAGTGACCACAGGGTAGGGTGGTTCTTC
many	TRBJ1-3	16	.	TRBV12-3/TRBV12-4	CASSLGSRSSGNTIYF	TGTGCCAGCAGTTTGGGTAGCAGGAGCTCTGGAAACACCATATATTTT
few	TRBJ1-3	15	.	TRBV7-2	CASSLSSLGGNTIYF	TGTGCCAGCAGCTTATCTTCTCTCGGAGGAAACACCATATATTTT
many	TRBJ2-2	14	.	TRBV10-3	CAISVADDTGELFF	TGTGCCATCAGTGTGGCAGACGACACCGGGGAGCTGTTTTTT
.	TRBJ2-2	13	TRBD1	TRBV30	CAWRDRAAGELFF	TGTGCCTGGAGGGACAGGGCCGCCGGGGAGCTGTTTTTT
many	TRBJ2-1	15	.	TRBV29-1	CSTYLWGPQYNEQFF	TGCAGCACTTATCTGTGGGGGCCGCAGTACAATGAGCAGTTCTTC
many	TRBJ1-1	12	.	TRBV7-2	CASSSRHEVAFF	TGTGCCAGCAGCTCGCGCCACGAGGTAGCTTTCTTT
few	TRBJ2-7	12	TRBD2	TRBV20-1	CSASRAGQGQYF	TGCAGTGCTAGCCGAGCGGGGCAGGGGCAGTACTTC
few	TRBJ2-5	18	TRBD2	TRBV5-4	CASSLRLLAGMGGETQYF	TGTGCCAGCAGCTTACGACTCCTAGCGGGAATGGGGGGAGAGACCCAGTACTTC
many	TRBJ2-1	14	.	TRBV7-2	CASSFGGTGKRQFF	TGTGCCAGCAGCTTTGGGGGTACAGGGAAGAGGCAGTTCTTC
.	TRBJ2-5	14	.	TRBV5-1	CASSLVGLAETQYF	TGCGCCAGCAGCTTGGTAGGGCTTGCAGAGACCCAGTACTTC
few	TRBJ1-1	17	.	TRBV28	CASSLGGIGGSSTEAFF	TGTGCCAGCAGTTTAGGGGGGATTGGGGGAAGTAGCACTGAAGCTTTCTTT
.	TRBJ1-6	16	TRBD1	TRBV5-1	CASSLYEQGSSSPLHF	TGCGCCAGCAGCTTATACGAACAGGGGTCAAGCTCACCCCTCCACTTT
few	TRBJ1-1	14	TRBD1	TRBV19	CASSLTGRDTEAFF	TGTGCCAGTAGTCTGACAGGGCGGGACACTGAAGCTTTCTTT
many	TRBJ2-1	15	.	TRBV20-1	CSAAKGGALGYEQFF	TGCAGTGCAGCGAAGGGGGGAGCCCTAGGGTATGAGCAGTTCTTC
many	TRBJ2-3	19	TRBD2	TRBV28	CASSPPGVAGGRLADTQYF	TGTGCCAGCTCTCCGCCAGGGGTAGCGGGGGGGCGTTTGGCAGATACGCAGTATTTT
many	TRBJ1-1	13	.	TRBV5-1	CASAQDPSTEAFF	TGCGCCAGCGCGCAAGACCCGAGCACTGAAGCTTTCTTT
many	TRBJ2-2	16	.	TRBV27	CASRYRARPNTGELFF	TGTGCCAGCAGGTACAGGGCCCGGCCGAACACCGGGGAGCTGTTTTTT
.	TRBJ2-4	16	TRBD2	TRBV28	CASHLAGTLAKNIQYF	TGTGCCAGCCATTTAGCGGGCACCCTAGCCAAAAACATTCAGTACTTC
many	TRBJ2-5	14	.	TRBV12-3/TRBV12-4	CASRLTGGKETQYF	TGTGCCAGCAGACTTACAGGAGGCAAAGAGACCCAGTACTTC
many	TRBJ1-1	15	TRBD1	TRBV9	CASSGGGQGSTEAFF	TGTGCCAGCAGCGGGGGGGGACAGGGGTCCACTGAAGCTTTCTTT
many	TRBJ2-1	14	.	TRBV9	CASSVGLTNNEQFF	TGTGCCAGCAGCGTAGGACTCACCAACAATGAGCAGTTCTTC
many	TRBJ2-3	18	TRBD2	TRBV18	CASSPRASGRARTDTQYF	TGTGCCAGCTCACCACGGGCTAGCGGGAGGGCCCGCACAGATACGCAGTATTTT